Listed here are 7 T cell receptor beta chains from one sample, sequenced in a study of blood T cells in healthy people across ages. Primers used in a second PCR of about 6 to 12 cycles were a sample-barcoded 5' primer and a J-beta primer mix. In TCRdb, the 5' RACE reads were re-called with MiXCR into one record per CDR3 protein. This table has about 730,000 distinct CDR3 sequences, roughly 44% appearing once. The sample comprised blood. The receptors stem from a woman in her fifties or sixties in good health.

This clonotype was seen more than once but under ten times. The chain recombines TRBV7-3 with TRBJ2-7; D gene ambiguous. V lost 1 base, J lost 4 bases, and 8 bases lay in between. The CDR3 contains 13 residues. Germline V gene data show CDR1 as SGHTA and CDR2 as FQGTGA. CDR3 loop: CASSLSDNYEQYF. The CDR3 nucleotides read TGTGCCAGCAGCTTAAGTGACAATTACGAGCAGTACTTC. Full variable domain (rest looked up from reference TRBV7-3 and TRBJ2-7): GAGVSQTPSNKVTEKGKYVELRCDPISGHTALYWYRQSLGQGPEFLIYFQGTGAADDSGLPNDRFFAVRPEGSVSTLKIQRTERGDSAVYLCASSLSDNYEQYFGPGTRLTVT.

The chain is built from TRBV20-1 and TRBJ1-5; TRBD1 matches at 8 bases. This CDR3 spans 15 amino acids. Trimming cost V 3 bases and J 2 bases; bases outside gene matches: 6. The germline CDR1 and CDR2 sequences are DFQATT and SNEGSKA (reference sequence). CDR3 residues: CSASAPGQGNQPQHF. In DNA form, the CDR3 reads TGCAGTGCTAGTGCACCGGGACAGGGCAATCAGCCCCAGCATTTT.

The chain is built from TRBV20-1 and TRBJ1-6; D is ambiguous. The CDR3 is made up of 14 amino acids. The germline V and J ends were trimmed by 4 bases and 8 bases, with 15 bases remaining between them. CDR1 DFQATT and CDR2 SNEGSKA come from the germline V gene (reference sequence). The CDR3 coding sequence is TGCAGTGCTAAGAGAAGGAAGATCGATTCACCCCTCCACTTT. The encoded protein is CSAKRRKIDSPLHF.

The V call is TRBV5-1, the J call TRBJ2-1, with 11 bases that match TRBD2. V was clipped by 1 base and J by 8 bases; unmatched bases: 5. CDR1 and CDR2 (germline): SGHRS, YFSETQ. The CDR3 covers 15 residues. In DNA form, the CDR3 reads TGCGCCAGCAGCTTGATTGCTAGCGGGGGGCATGAGCAGTTCTTC. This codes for CASSLIASGGHEQFF.

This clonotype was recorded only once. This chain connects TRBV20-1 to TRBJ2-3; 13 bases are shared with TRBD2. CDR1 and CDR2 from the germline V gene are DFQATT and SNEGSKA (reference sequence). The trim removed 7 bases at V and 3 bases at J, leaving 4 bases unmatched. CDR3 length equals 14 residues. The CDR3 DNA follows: TGCAGTGGACTAGCGGGGGGTGGGACAGATACGCAGTATTTT. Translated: CSGLAGGGTDTQYF.

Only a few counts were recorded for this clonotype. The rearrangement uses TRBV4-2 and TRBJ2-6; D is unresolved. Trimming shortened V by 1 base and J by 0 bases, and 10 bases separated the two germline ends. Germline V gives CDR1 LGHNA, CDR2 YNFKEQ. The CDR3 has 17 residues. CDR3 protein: CASSQVSPGSGANVLTF. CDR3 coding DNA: TGTGCCAGCAGCCAAGTCTCTCCGGGCTCTGGGGCCAACGTCCTGACTTTC.

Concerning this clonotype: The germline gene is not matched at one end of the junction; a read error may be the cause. In nucleotides, the CDR3 is TGTGCCAGCGGCTTAGGTCGTCTACCCTACGAGCAGTACTTC. This translates into CASGLGRLPYEQYF. The chain recombines TRBV11-2 with TRBJ2-7; unclear D gene. The germline gives CDR1 SGHAT, CDR2 FQNNGV. The CDR3 is 14 amino acids.